These 28 T cell receptor beta chains originate from one sample sequenced in a study of blood T cell repertoires in COVID-19. Produced via immunoSEQ multiplex PCR; TCRdb's table is partial and in-frame only. This sample yields under 250,000 clones, of which roughly 80% are seen a single time; around 3.1% belongs to the top ten. Material for sequencing was peripheral blood. Source of these receptors: a young woman who had recovered from COVID-19.

Of note for this clone: A read error may account for a junction end that differs from germline. This chain connects TRBV19 to TRBJ2-2; 7 bases are shared with TRBD1. The CDR3 has 15 residues. CDR1 is LNHDA, CDR2 SQIVND, per germline (reference sequence). The CDR3 loop is CASRTDRVNTGEPFF. CDR3 coding DNA: TGTGCCAGTAGAACCGACAGGGTGAACACCGGGGAGCCGTTTTTT. Supplemented by reference TRBV19 and TRBJ2-2, the full variable domain reads DGGITQSPKYLFRKEGQNVTLSCEQNLNHDAMYWYRQDPGQGLRLIYYSQIVNDFQKGDIAEGYSVSREKKESFPLTVTSAQKNPTAFYLCASRTDRVNTGEPFFGEGSRLTVL.

This sequence joins TRBV5-1 and TRBJ1-1; D possibly corresponds to TRBD1 (5 bases). This CDR3 has 16 amino acids. Looked up from germline, CDR1 is SGHRS and CDR2 is YFSETQ. V lost 4 bases and J 1 base, leaving 17 bases between the germline ends. The CDR3: CASSDGRGPKNTEAFF. CDR3 DNA: TGCGCCAGCAGCGACGGGAGGGGACCAAAGAACACTGAAGCTTTCTTT.

V is TRBV10-2 and J is TRBJ2-1; TRBD2 is a possible D gene (6 bases). Between the trimmed V and J ends, which lost 0 bases and 7 bases, there was a span of 16 bases. The CDR3 consists of 16 residues. Germline loops: CDR1 WSHSY, CDR2 SAAADI. CDR3 sequence: CASSESSGGIYNEQFF. The CDR3, as DNA: TGCGCCAGCAGTGAGTCGTCAGGCGGGATCTATAATGAGCAGTTCTTC.

The chain recombines TRBV5-6 with TRBJ1-5; D is ambiguous. The V end was cut by 0 bases, the J end by 5 bases, with 12 bases between. This CDR3 region has 15 residues. Germline V gene sequence: CDR1 SGHDT, CDR2 YYEEEE. As DNA, the CDR3 is TGTGCCAGCAGCTTGGTGGCGGGAGGAGATCAGCCCCAGCATTTT. Protein product: CASSLVAGGDQPQHF.

The chain carries TRBV15 and TRBJ2-6; 7 positions match TRBD1. The germline gives CDR1 LNHNV, CDR2 YYDKDF (reference sequence). There are 16 residues in the CDR3. The junction had 5 bases not matched to a gene; V was cut back by 0 bases and J by 6 bases. The CDR3 DNA follows: TGTGCCACCAGCAGAGAGACAGGGTCCTTGGCCAACGTCCTGACTTTC. Translation: CATSRETGSLANVLTF.

J is TRBJ2-1 and V is TRBV6-5, with 9 nucleotides matching TRBD1. Germline CDR1 and CDR2: MNHEY and SVGAGI. The J segment lost 6 bases and the V segment lost 5 bases, leaving 8 bases of the junction unmatched. The CDR3 runs 15 residues. DNA for the CDR3: TGTGCCAGCAGTCCCACAGGGGGCACGTTCAATGAGCAGTTCTTC. Translating gives CASSPTGGTFNEQFF.

The V and J genes are TRBV6-2 or TRBV6-3 and TRBJ2-7; 8 bases align to TRBD2. The CDR3 runs 14 residues. The germline gives CDR1 MNHEY, CDR2 SVGEGT. Trimming at V came to 4 bases and at J to 4 bases, leaving 6 bases not matched to a gene. The CDR3 bases are TGTGCCAGCAGTTTCACTAGCGGCTATTACGAGCAGTACTTC. Translation: CASSFTSGYYEQYF.

This chain joins TRBV6-5 and TRBJ2-1; a weak D match, TRBD1 (5 bases). This CDR3 contains 13 residues. V lost 7 bases and J 4 bases, leaving 11 bases between the germline ends. Germline values: CDR1 MNHEY, CDR2 SVGAGI. This CDR3 is CASTDRKYNEQFF. CDR3 nucleotides: TGTGCCAGCACCGACAGAAAATACAATGAGCAGTTCTTC.

This clone was counted only a few times. This rearrangement joins TRBV11-3 to TRBJ2-2; possibly TRBD2 for D (7 bases). The V gene's germline CDR1 is SGHNT and CDR2 YENEEA. Deletions cut 5 bases from V and 6 bases from J, with 16 bases between. The CDR3 is 15 amino acids. The CDR3 bases are TGTGCCAGCAGCACTGGGGGGGCGGGACCCGGGGAGCTGTTTTTT. Encoded protein: CASSTGGAGPGELFF.

This chain links TRBV7-9 with TRBJ2-6, with D perhaps matching TRBD2 (5 bases). The V end lost 1 base, the J end lost 0 bases, and 10 bases lay between the germline ends. CDR3 length equals 17 residues. The germline CDR1 and CDR2 sequences are SEHNR and FQNEAQ (reference sequence). The CDR3 DNA reads as TGTGCCAGCAGCTTAGGCGGCGGGCCCTCTGGGGCCAACGTCCTGACTTTC. It encodes CASSLGGGPSGANVLTF.

This clone appeared once. This chain joins TRBV6-5 and TRBJ2-3; 7 bases match TRBD2. V shed 4 bases and J 4 bases; nucleotides not matched to a gene: 5. Germline CDR1 MNHEY, CDR2 SVGAGI. The CDR3 runs to 14 residues. Here the CDR3 DNA reads TGTGCCAGCAGTTCCCTAGCGGCGGCAGATACGCAGTATTTT. Translating gives CASSSLAAADTQYF.

Written as DNA, the CDR3 is TGTGCCAGCAGTTCTACTAGCGGGTGGGCCAAAAACATTCAGTACTTC. It translates to CASSSTSGWAKNIQYF. V usage is TRBV27 and J usage is TRBJ2-4, with TRBD2 matching over 9 bases. CDR1 and CDR2 from the germline V gene are MNHEY and SMNVEV (reference sequence). J lost 1 base, V lost 4 bases, and 5 bases had no gene match. The CDR3 is 16 amino acids.

The V gene is TRBV10-1, the J gene TRBJ2-3, with 9 bases aligning to TRBD2. Losses at the gene ends were 9 bases for V and 6 bases for J; bases not matched to a gene: 7. The germline V gene encodes CDR1 WNHNN and CDR2 SYGVQD (reference sequence). The CDR3 totals 13 residues. CDR3 in DNA: TGCGCCAGTCAGGGACTAGCTGAGGATACGCAGTATTTT. Amino acids: CASQGLAEDTQYF.

There are many counts of this clone. The same CDR3 is also encoded by other DNA sequences in this sample. This CDR3 reads CASSFDGGDQPQHF. In DNA form, the CDR3 reads TGTGCCAGCAGTTTTGACGGAGGAGATCAGCCCCAGCATTTT. The chain employs TRBV28 and TRBJ1-5; D unresolved. The CDR3 consists of 14 residues. Germline lookup yields CDR1 MDHEN and CDR2 SYDVKM. V was clipped by 3 bases and J by 5 bases, with 11 bases between them.

The CDR3 region has the DNA TGTGCCAGCAGCCCGTCCGGGGATACGCAGTATTTT. Encoded protein: CASSPSGDTQYF. This chain links TRBV5-4 with TRBJ2-3; D not certain. The ends were cut back, 4 bases at V and 6 bases at J, with 9 bases in the middle. This CDR3 has 12 residues. Per germline, CDR1 SGHNT and CDR2 YYREEE (reference sequence).

The chain has TRBV5-6 and TRBJ2-1; the match to TRBD2 covers 11 bases. The ends lost 3 bases at V and 4 bases at J; junction bases unmatched: 3. Germline assignment: CDR1 SGHDT and CDR2 YYEEEE. The CDR3 totals 15 residues. The CDR3 coding sequence is TGTGCCAGCAGCTCGACTAGCGGGATGTACAATGAGCAGTTCTTC. This translates into CASSSTSGMYNEQFF. The full variable domain, rest sourced from reference TRBV5-6 and TRBJ2-1, is DAGVTQSPTHLIKTRGQQVTLRCSPKSGHDTVSWYQQALGQGPQFIFQYYEEEERQRGNFPDRFSGHQFPNYSSELNVNALLLGDSALYLCASSSTSGMYNEQFFGPGTRLTVL.

V is TRBV7-2 and J is TRBJ2-5; TRBD2 matches at 10 bases. The CDR3 is made up of 16 amino acids. Germline trimming cut 4 bases from V and 3 bases from J; bases unmatched to any gene: 8. The germline gives CDR1 SGHTA, CDR2 FQGNSA. This chain's CDR3 is CASSSGRLAGEETQYF. The CDR3 coding sequence is TGTGCCAGCAGCTCCGGACGACTAGCGGGCGAAGAGACCCAGTACTTC. The complete variable domain, with remaining parts taken from reference TRBV7-2 and TRBJ2-5, reads GAGVSQSPSNKVTEKGKDVELRCDPISGHTALYWYRQSLGQGLEFLIYFQGNSAPDKSGLPSDRFSAERTGGSVSTLTIQRTQQEDSAVYLCASSSGRLAGEETQYFGPGTRLLVL.

The rearrangement joins TRBV7-9 to TRBJ2-2; tentatively, D is TRBD2 (6 bases). Trimming removed 5 bases at V and 1 base at J, with 11 bases between. This CDR3 contains 15 residues. Germline-derived CDR1 and CDR2 are SEHNR and FQNEAQ (reference sequence). CDR3 region: CASSPPGENTGELFF. DNA of the CDR3: TGTGCCAGCAGCCCACCGGGGGAGAACACCGGGGAGCTGTTTTTT. The full variable domain, its missing parts supplied by reference TRBV7-9 and TRBJ2-2, is DTGVSQNPRHKITKRGQNVTFRCDPISEHNRLYWYRQTLGQGPEFLTYFQNEAQLEKSRLLSDRFSAERPKGSFSTLEIQRTEQGDSAMYLCASSPPGENTGELFFGEGSRLTVL.

Of note for this clone: The junction and the germline gene differ at one end; a read error may be behind it. J is TRBJ1-2 and V is TRBV7-9, with 7 nucleotides matching TRBD1. Germline V gene lookup returns CDR1 SEHNR and CDR2 FQNEAQ (reference sequence). The CDR3 runs 11 residues. The CDR3 bases are TGTGCCAGCAGCTTAGCCGGACAGGCTATCTTC. As protein: CASSLAGQAIF.

The chain uses TRBV30 and TRBJ1-5; the D gene is possibly TRBD1 (6 bases). V was trimmed by 0 bases and J by 5 bases, leaving 26 bases between them. The CDR3 spans 19 residues. CDR1 is GTSNPN and CDR2 is SVGIG in the germline V gene (reference sequence). CDR3: CAWSVTGILAGVGDQPQHF. The CDR3 nucleotides are TGTGCCTGGAGTGTAACCGGCATATTGGCAGGGGTAGGGGATCAGCCCCAGCATTTT.

This clone was observed a single time. This chain joins TRBV6-6 and TRBJ2-2; TRBD2 matches at 7 bases. The CDR3 spans 19 residues. The germline CDR1 and CDR2 sequences are MNHNY and SVGAGI (reference sequence). Trimming cost V 5 bases and J 1 base; bases outside gene matches: 16. In nucleotides, the CDR3 is TGTGCCAGCAGTCATCTTCGGTGGGAGGGCCGTCAGAACACCGGGGAGCTGTTTTTT. It yields the protein CASSHLRWEGRQNTGELFF.

The chain couples TRBV28 to TRBJ2-7; 8 nucleotides align to TRBD1. The CDR3 has 14 amino acids. After removal of 3 bases from V and 5 bases from J, the junction contained 6 bases not matched to a gene. CDR1 and CDR2 (germline): MDHEN, SYDVKM. CDR3 DNA: TGTGCCAGCAGTTTTTCACAGGGGGTCAACGAGCAGTACTTC. Residues: CASSFSQGVNEQYF.

The chain uses TRBV28 and TRBJ2-1; 11 nucleotides agree with TRBD2. The CDR3 extends over 17 amino acids. The germline V gene has CDR1 MDHEN and CDR2 SYDVKM. With 4 bases clipped from V and 0 bases from J, the junction kept 5 bases outside the gene matches. CDR3 DNA: TGTGCCAGCAGTTCGGAAACTAGCGGGAGCTCCTACAATGAGCAGTTCTTC. Translated, it gives CASSSETSGSSYNEQFF.

In its sample, this clone was seen many times. The V call is TRBV30, the J call TRBJ1-5; 7 bases line up with TRBD1. Losses at the gene ends were 2 bases for V and 4 bases for J; bases not matched to a gene: 8. Germline V gives CDR1 GTSNPN, CDR2 SVGIG (reference sequence). This CDR3 is built from 15 residues. For the CDR3, the DNA is TGTGCCTGGAGTACAGGGGTCTGGGTTAATCAGCCCCAGCATTTT. It is translated as CAWSTGVWVNQPQHF.

This clone was seen only a few times. The CDR3 DNA sequence: TGTGCCAGCAGCAAGAGGGCGGGCCTGTTCACAGATACGCAGTATTTT. This sequence encodes CASSKRAGLFTDTQYF. The chain is built from TRBV7-3 and TRBJ2-3; a possible D gene is TRBD2 (5 bases). This CDR3 contains 16 residues. Trimming took 5 bases from V and 2 from J, leaving 17 bases between them. The V gene's germline CDR1 is SGHTA and CDR2 FQGTGA.

The chain links TRBV19 to TRBJ2-7; 10 bases fit TRBD2. The CDR3 runs 16 residues. From germline, CDR1 is LNHDA and CDR2 SQIVND (reference sequence). V was clipped by 2 bases and J by 2 bases; unmatched bases: 6. The CDR3: CASSIWSSGGAYEQYF. In nucleotides, the CDR3 is TGTGCCAGTAGTATATGGTCTAGCGGGGGAGCCTACGAGCAGTACTTC.

The CDR3 sequence: CASSLGRDSSGNTIYF. In DNA, the CDR3 is TGCGCCAGCAGCCTAGGACGGGATTCGTCTGGAAACACCATATATTTT. The genes are TRBV5-1 and TRBJ1-3; no definite D call. CDR1 SGHRS and CDR2 YFSETQ come from the germline V gene. Trimming pared 4 bases from V and 1 base from J, leaving 15 bases between. This CDR3 is 16 amino acids long.

Written as DNA, the CDR3 is TGTGCCAGCAGCTTCGGTAGCTCTGGAAACACCATATATTTT. It encodes CASSFGSSGNTIYF. This sequence joins TRBV11-2 and TRBJ1-3; D remains unclear. The CDR3 has 14 amino acids. The germline V gene encodes CDR1 SGHAT and CDR2 FQNNGV. The V end was cut by 3 bases, the J end by 0 bases, with 6 bases between. Combining the CDR3 with reference TRBV11-2 and TRBJ1-3 gives the whole variable domain EAGVAQSPRYKIIEKRQSVAFWCNPISGHATLYWYQQILGQGPKLLIQFQNNGVVDDSQLPKDRFSAERLKGVDSTLKIQPAKLEDSAVYLCASSFGSSGNTIYFGEGSWLTVV.